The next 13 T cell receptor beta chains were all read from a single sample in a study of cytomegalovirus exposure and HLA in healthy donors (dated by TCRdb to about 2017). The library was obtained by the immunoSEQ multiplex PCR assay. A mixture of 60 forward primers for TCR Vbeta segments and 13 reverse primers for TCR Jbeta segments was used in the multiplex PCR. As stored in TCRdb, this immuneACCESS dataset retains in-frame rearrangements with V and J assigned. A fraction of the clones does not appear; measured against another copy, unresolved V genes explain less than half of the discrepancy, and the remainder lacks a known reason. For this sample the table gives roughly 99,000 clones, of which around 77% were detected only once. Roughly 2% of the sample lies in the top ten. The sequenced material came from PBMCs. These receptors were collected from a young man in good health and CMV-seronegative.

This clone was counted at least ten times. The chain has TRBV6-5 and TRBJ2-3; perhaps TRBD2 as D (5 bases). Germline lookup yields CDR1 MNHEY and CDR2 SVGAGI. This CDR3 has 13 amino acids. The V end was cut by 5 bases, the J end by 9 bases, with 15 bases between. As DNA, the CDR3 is TGTGCCAGCAGTCGACAAGACTATAACACGCAGTATTTT. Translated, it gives CASSRQDYNTQYF.

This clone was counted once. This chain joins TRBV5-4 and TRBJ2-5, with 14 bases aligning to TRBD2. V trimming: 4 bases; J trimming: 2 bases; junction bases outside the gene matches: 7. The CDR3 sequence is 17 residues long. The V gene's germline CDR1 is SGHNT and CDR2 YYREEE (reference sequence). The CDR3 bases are TGTGCCAGCAGCCCACCGGGACTAGCGGGGGTACAAGAGACCCAGTACTTC. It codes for CASSPPGLAGVQETQYF.

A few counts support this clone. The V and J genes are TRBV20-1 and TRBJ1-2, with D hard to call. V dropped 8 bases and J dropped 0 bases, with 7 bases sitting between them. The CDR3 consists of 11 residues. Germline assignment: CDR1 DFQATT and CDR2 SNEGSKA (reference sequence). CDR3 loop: CSFRANYGYTF. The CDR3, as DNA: TGCAGTTTTCGAGCTAACTATGGCTACACCTTC.

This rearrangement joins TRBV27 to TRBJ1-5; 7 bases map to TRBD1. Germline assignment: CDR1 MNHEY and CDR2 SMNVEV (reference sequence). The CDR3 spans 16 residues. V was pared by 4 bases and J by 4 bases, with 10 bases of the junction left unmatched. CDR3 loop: CASSSSFGTANQPQHF. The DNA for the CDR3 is TGTGCCAGCAGTTCATCATTTGGGACAGCTAATCAGCCCCAGCATTTT.

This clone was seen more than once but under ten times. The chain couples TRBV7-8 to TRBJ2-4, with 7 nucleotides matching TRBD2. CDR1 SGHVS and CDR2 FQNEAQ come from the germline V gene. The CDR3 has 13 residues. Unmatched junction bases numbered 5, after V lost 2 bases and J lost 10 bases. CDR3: CASSLILGGIQYF. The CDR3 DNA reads TGTGCCAGCAGCTTAATTCTCGGGGGGATTCAGTACTTC.

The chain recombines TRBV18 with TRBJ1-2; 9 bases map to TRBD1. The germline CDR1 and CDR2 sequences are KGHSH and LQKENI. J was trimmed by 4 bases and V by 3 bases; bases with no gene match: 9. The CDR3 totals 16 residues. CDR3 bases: TGTGCCAGCTCACCCCTTGAGGGACAGGGCCTCTATGGCTACACCTTC. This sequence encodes CASSPLEGQGLYGYTF.

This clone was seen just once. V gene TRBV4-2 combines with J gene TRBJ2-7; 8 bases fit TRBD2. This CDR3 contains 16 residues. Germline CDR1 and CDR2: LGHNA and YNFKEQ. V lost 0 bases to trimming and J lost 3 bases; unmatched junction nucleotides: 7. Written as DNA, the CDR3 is TGTGCCAGCAGCCAAGATCTGACCACTAGCGGCTACGAGCAGTACTTC. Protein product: CASSQDLTTSGYEQYF.

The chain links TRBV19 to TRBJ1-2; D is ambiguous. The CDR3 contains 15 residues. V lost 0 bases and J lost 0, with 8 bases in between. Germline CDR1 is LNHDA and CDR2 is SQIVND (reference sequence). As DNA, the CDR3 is TGTGCCAGTAGTATAGATGACACTTCTAACTATGGCTACACCTTC. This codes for CASSIDDTSNYGYTF. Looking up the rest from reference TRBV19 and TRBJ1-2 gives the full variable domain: DGGITQSPKYLFRKEGQNVTLSCEQNLNHDAMYWYRQDPGQGLRLIYYSQIVNDFQKGDIAEGYSVSREKKESFPLTVTSAQKNPTAFYLCASSIDDTSNYGYTFGSGTRLTVV.

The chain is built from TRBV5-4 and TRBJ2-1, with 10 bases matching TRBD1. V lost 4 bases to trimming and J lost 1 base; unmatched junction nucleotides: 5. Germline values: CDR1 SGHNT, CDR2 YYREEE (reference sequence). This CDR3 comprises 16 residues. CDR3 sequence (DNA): TGTGCCAGCAGCCCGGACAGGGGGGGGTCCTACAATGAGCAGTTCTTC. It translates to CASSPDRGGSYNEQFF.

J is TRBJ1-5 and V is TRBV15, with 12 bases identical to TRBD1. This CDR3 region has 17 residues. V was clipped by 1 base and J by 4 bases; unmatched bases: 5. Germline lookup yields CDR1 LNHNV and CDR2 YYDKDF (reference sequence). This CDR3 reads CATSRGGQGARNQPQHF. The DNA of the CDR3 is TGTGCCACCAGCAGAGGGGGACAGGGGGCGCGAAATCAGCCCCAGCATTTT.

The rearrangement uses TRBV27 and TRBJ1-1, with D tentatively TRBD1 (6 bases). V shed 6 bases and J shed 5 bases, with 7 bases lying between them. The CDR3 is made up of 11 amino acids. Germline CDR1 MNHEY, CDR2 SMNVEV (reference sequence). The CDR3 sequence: CASRQGTEAFF. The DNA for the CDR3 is TGTGCCAGCAGACAGGGAACTGAAGCTTTCTTT.

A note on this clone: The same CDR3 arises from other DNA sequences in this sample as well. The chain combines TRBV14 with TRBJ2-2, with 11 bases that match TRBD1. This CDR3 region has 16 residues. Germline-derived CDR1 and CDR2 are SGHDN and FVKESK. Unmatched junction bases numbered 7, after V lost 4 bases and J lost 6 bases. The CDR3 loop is CASSLRTGGGSGELFF. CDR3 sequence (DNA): TGTGCCAGCAGCCTACGGACAGGGGGCGGTTCCGGGGAGCTGTTTTTT.

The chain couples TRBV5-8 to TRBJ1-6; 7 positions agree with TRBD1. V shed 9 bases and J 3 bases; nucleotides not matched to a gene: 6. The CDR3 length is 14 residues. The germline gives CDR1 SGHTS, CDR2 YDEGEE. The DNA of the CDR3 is TGTGCCACCTCCTACAGGGGCTATAATTCACCCCTCCACTTT. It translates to CATSYRGYNSPLHF.